The 10 T cell receptor beta chains reported below all come from one sample, sequenced in a study of CD8 T cells in Susac syndrome. Random hexamers were used to reverse transcribe about 0.45 to 1 ug of RNA. TCRdb re-called the immunoSEQ multiplex PCR reads through MiXCR, storing one row per CDR3 protein. The sample contains more than 75,000 distinct CDR3 sequences, just under 95% of which appear only once. The material sequenced was CD8+ T cells from PBMCs. These receptors were taken from a human donor in good health.

In nucleotides, the CDR3 is TGTGCCAGCAGGATTGGGGGAGGGGAGACCCAGTACTTC. It encodes CASRIGGGETQYF. The chain recombines TRBV2 with TRBJ2-5; 7 bases are shared with TRBD2. The CDR3 is 13 residues long. Germline CDR1 reads SNHLY; CDR2 reads FYNNEI. The trim removed 6 bases at V and 5 bases at J, leaving 6 bases unmatched.

The chain links TRBV7-9 to TRBJ1-5; the D is unclear. The CDR3 loop spans 13 amino acids. V dropped 2 bases and J dropped 11 bases, with 13 bases sitting between them. The germline V gene encodes CDR1 SEHNR and CDR2 FQNEAQ (reference sequence). The CDR3 sequence is CASSLREGLAQHF. The CDR3 DNA follows: TGTGCCAGCAGCTTAAGAGAGGGTCTGGCCCAGCATTTT. The variable domain in full, with the rest retrieved from reference TRBV7-9 and TRBJ1-5, is DTGVSQNPRHKITKRGQNVTFRCDPISEHNRLYWYRQTLGQGPEFLTYFQNEAQLEKSRLLSDRFSAERPKGSFSTLEIQRTEQGDSAMYLCASSLREGLAQHFGDGTRLSIL.

V is TRBV2 and J is TRBJ2-5, with a possible D match to TRBD2 (6 bases). Per the germline V gene, CDR1 is SNHLY and CDR2 is FYNNEI. This CDR3 has 15 residues. Deletions cut 6 bases from V and 5 bases from J, with 19 bases between. The CDR3 is CASRASVWGLETQYF. CDR3 DNA: TGTGCCAGCAGGGCTAGCGTATGGGGGTTGGAGACCCAGTACTTC.

The chain is built from TRBV27 and TRBJ1-5; TRBD1 aligns across 8 bases. Germline assignment: CDR1 MNHEY and CDR2 SMNVEV (reference sequence). The CDR3 covers 15 residues. Trimming removed 8 bases from V and 7 bases from J; junction bases left unmatched: 13. The CDR3 region is CASAGTGGLGQPQHF. The CDR3 nucleotides are TGTGCCAGCGCCGGGACAGGCGGGTTAGGGCAGCCCCAGCATTTT.

The chain combines TRBV19 with TRBJ2-1; 11 nucleotides match TRBD2. With 6 bases clipped from V and 8 bases from J, the junction kept 12 bases outside the gene matches. Per germline, CDR1 LNHDA and CDR2 SQIVND (reference sequence). The CDR3 spans 16 residues. The CDR3 DNA is TGTGCCAGTAGCGACTCTACTAGCGGGAGAAAGGATGAGCAGTTCTTC. Translation: CASSDSTSGRKDEQFF.

The chain uses TRBV27 and TRBJ2-3; TRBD1 matches 10 bases. The CDR3 covers 15 residues. The germline CDR1 and CDR2 sequences are MNHEY and SMNVEV (reference sequence). J was trimmed by 5 bases and V by 5 bases; bases with no gene match: 7. For the CDR3, the DNA is TGTGCCAGCAGTCCAGGGACAGGGGAAGTAGATACGCAGTATTTT. Its translation is CASSPGTGEVDTQYF.

As for this clonotype: Its ends do not fully match the called genes, so a read error is possible. The chain couples TRBV7-7 to TRBJ2-5; no reliable D call. Germline assignment: CDR1 SSHAT and CDR2 FNYEAQ (reference sequence). This CDR3 has 15 amino acids. This CDR3 is CASSPPWLVEETQYF. CDR3 nucleotide sequence: TGTGCTAGCAGCCCGCCGTGGCTAGTGGAGGAGACCCAGTACTTC. Filled out from reference TRBV7-7 and TRBJ2-5, the complete variable domain reads GAGVSQSPRYKVTKRGQDVTLRCDPISSHATLYWYQQALGQGPEFLTYFNYEAQPDKSGLPSDRFSAERPEGSISTLTIQRTEQRDSAMYRCASSPPWLVEETQYFGPGTRLLVL.

The chain has TRBV4-3 and TRBJ2-1; D assignment may be TRBD1 or TRBD2 (5 bases each). The germline V gene has CDR1 LGHNA and CDR2 YSLEER. The CDR3 is made up of 15 amino acids. The V gene lost 1 base and the J gene lost 2 bases, with 9 bases spanning the gap. For the CDR3, the DNA is TGCGCCAGCAGCCAAGGGTCGGGGCCCTACAATGAGCAGTTCTTC. It codes for CASSQGSGPYNEQFF.

The rearrangement links TRBV12-5 to TRBJ2-3; 10 bases align to TRBD1. Per the germline V gene, CDR1 is LGHNT and CDR2 is FRNRAP. This CDR3 contains 15 residues. Trimming took 5 bases from V and 7 from J; bases not matched to a gene: 9. The CDR3 sequence is CASGPRQGAWYTQYF. The CDR3 DNA is TGTGCTAGTGGTCCCCGACAGGGGGCATGGTATACGCAGTATTTT.

This chain links TRBV3-1 with TRBJ1-3, with D unresolved. Germline values: CDR1 LGHDT, CDR2 YNNKEL (reference sequence). The CDR3 consists of 16 residues. Trimming removed 4 bases from V and 0 bases from J, with 13 bases in between. The CDR3 bases are TGTGCCAGCAGCCTCCGCCCACAGTACTCTGGAAACACCATATATTTT. Its protein is CASSLRPQYSGNTIYF.